The entry below describes one T cell receptor (beta chain). Clones were read by immunoSEQ multiplex PCR, and TCRdb kept only the in-frame ones, dropping some. The data contain 250,000 to 350,000 clones, 92% of them singletons. V gave up 8 bases and J gave up 3 bases; unmatched junction bases: 9. The CDR3 has 17 residues. Looked up from germline, CDR1 is SGHVS and CDR2 is FQNEAQ. This entry is derived from a study of blood T cell repertoires in COVID-19. The chain employs TRBV7-8 and TRBJ2-6; 11 nucleotides agree with TRBD2. Sequences were obtained from PBMCs or T cells enriched from blood (not recorded which). This clonotype originated in a woman in her twenties or thirties who had recovered from COVID-19. CDR3 DNA: TGTGCCAGCGAACCGGGTAGCGGGAGGGGTGGGGCCAACGTCCTGACTTTC. This codes for CASEPGSGRGGANVLTF.